This entry lists 6 T cell receptor beta chains sequenced from one sample in a study of control samples from healthy donors and cancer patients. Clones were read by immunoSEQ multiplex PCR, and TCRdb kept only the in-frame ones, dropping some. This sample yields approximately 110,000 clones, of which just over 90% are seen a single time; around 7.6% belongs to the top ten. What was sequenced was blood. The receptors come from a woman between 18 and 30 years old in good health.

The genes are TRBV28 and TRBJ2-4, with unresolved D. The CDR3 has 16 amino acids. Trimming removed 6 bases at V and 5 bases at J, with 20 bases between. Germline V CDR1 and CDR2: MDHEN, SYDVKM. CDR3 sequence: CASRASNRGEQNIQYF. CDR3 DNA: TGTGCCAGCAGAGCTAGTAATCGTGGGGAACAAAACATTCAGTACTTC.

This clone came up once. This chain joins TRBV7-4 and TRBJ2-7; D remains ambiguous. Germline V gene data show CDR1 as SGHVT and CDR2 as SQSDAQ. Trimming removed 1 base from V and 0 bases from J, with 10 bases in between. The CDR3 has 15 residues. The CDR3 nucleotides are TGTGCCAGCAGCTTAGTCTTTTGGTGCTCCTACGAGCAGTACTTC. Translated: CASSLVFWCSYEQYF.

This sequence joins TRBV28 and TRBJ1-1; D is ambiguous. This CDR3 comprises 14 residues. Trimming removed 4 bases from V and 4 bases from J, with 13 bases in between. CDR1 is MDHEN and CDR2 is SYDVKM in the germline V gene. The CDR3 DNA sequence: TGTGCCAGCAGTTCGACAATGGGGTCCACTGAAGCTTTCTTT. Translation gives CASSSTMGSTEAFF.

J is TRBJ2-5 and V is TRBV6-5; D uncertain. The CDR3 is made up of 14 amino acids. Trimming stripped 4 bases from V and 1 base from J, with 10 bases between. The germline V gene has CDR1 MNHEY and CDR2 SVGAGI. CDR3 in amino acids: CASSFTISQETQYF. DNA for the CDR3: TGTGCCAGCAGTTTTACGATATCCCAAGAGACCCAGTACTTC.

This chain uses TRBV5-5 with TRBJ2-1, with a tentative D call TRBD2 (5 bases). Germline V lookup: CDR1 SGHKS, CDR2 YYEKEE (reference sequence). The length of the CDR3 is 14 residues. V lost 0 bases and J lost 9, with 13 bases in between. DNA of the CDR3: TGTGCCAGCAGCTTGGAACTAGTGGGTTTTGAGCAGTTCTTC. Translation gives CASSLELVGFEQFF.

The CDR3 region has the DNA TGTGCCAGCAGTTTACGAGGGACAGGGAACACAGATACGCAGTATTTT. Translated: CASSLRGTGNTDTQYF. The V and J genes are TRBV27 and TRBJ2-3; 9 bases agree with TRBD1. The CDR3 loop spans 16 amino acids. Germline V gene sequence: CDR1 MNHEY, CDR2 SMNVEV (reference sequence). The V and J ends lost 2 bases and 2 bases, in that order; junction bases with no gene match: 5.